Listed below are T cell receptor beta chains from one sample, sequenced in a study of blood T cell repertoires in COVID-19. Data came from immunoSEQ multiplex PCR; TCRdb stores just in-frame clones and leaves some out. The sample lists 100,000 or so clones; 80% to 90% were seen once. Material for sequencing was peripheral blood. These receptors all stem from a human donor in a cohort sampled during active COVID-19. Both conserved end residues are part of each CDR3. Each record gives: clone size, J gene, V gene, D gene, CDR3 DNA, CDR3 protein. D genes are given only for firm matches. Rows give clone size only sometimes, using once, few, many, or a class for an expanded clone.

. | TRBJ1-1 | TRBV12-3/TRBV12-4 | . | TGTGCCAGCAGCCAGACAGCGGGCACTGAAGCTTTCTTT | CASSQTAGTEAFF
few | TRBJ2-2 | TRBV7-9 | TRBD2 | TGTGCCAGCAGCTTCGGACTAGCGTTCACCGGGGAGCTGTTTTTT | CASSFGLAFTGELFF
once | TRBJ1-5 | TRBV6-2/TRBV6-3 | . | TGTGCCAGCAGTACTTGGGGGGGTCAAGGTCAGCCCCAGCATTTT | CASSTWGGQGQPQHF
few | TRBJ1-1 | TRBV5-4 | TRBD1 | TGTGCCAGCAGCTTGGATCGGGGGACAGGCTATGAAGCTTTCTTT | CASSLDRGTGYEAFF
. | TRBJ1-4 | TRBV30 | . | TGTGCCTGGAGCCGTGATCCTAAACCAAAAGCTGAAAAACTGTTTTTT | CAWSRDPKPKAEKLFF
. | TRBJ1-4 | TRBV30 | . | TGTGCCTGGGGATCCCCATACGGGGGAGAAAAACTGTTTTTT | CAWGSPYGGEKLFF
once | TRBJ1-1 | TRBV4-2 | . | TGTGCCAGCAGCCAGAGGGGGGGATGGGGCACTGAAGCTTTCTTT | CASSQRGGWGTEAFF
. | TRBJ1-5 | TRBV5-5 | . | TGTGCCAGCAGCTTGTCAGGACGGGACAATCAGCCCCAGCATTTT | CASSLSGRDNQPQHF
few | TRBJ2-7 | TRBV7-2 | TRBD1 | TGTGCCAGCAGCCAAGCAGGGGGTAACACCTACGAGCAGTACTTC | CASSQAGGNTYEQYF
. | TRBJ2-3 | TRBV7-2 | TRBD2 | TGTGCCAGCAGTTCGCTGGAGGCGGGAGAGGGAGATACGCAGTATTTT | CASSSLEAGEGDTQYF
. | TRBJ1-5 | TRBV28 | . | TGTGCCAGCAGTAAAATAACAGGTGCGGGGCAGCCCCAGCATTTT | CASSKITGAGQPQHF
. | TRBJ1-2 | TRBV27 | TRBD1 | TGTGCCAGCAGTTTGTCCCCGGGACAGGGCTACACCTTC | CASSLSPGQGYTF
. | TRBJ2-5 | TRBV7-2 | TRBD1 | TGTGCCAGCAGCTTTTACAGGGGAGAGACCCAGTACTTC | CASSFYRGETQYF
. | TRBJ1-1 | TRBV19 | . | TGTGCCAGTAGTCCTAGCGGCACTAACACTGAAGCTTTCTTT | CASSPSGTNTEAFF
. | TRBJ2-7 | TRBV2 | TRBD1 | TGTGCCAGCAGGGGGACAGACCTACGAGGGCAGTACTTC | CASRGTDLRGQYF
. | TRBJ2-1 | TRBV4-3 | . | TGCGCCAGCAGCCAAGATCTGTGGAGCTCCTACAATGAGCAGTTCTTC | CASSQDLWSSYNEQFF
. | TRBJ2-7 | TRBV13 | TRBD2 | TGTGCCAGCAGCCCCTCAACCGGGAGGGCCTCCTACGAGCAGTACTTC | CASSPSTGRASYEQYF
. | TRBJ2-4 | TRBV6-1 | TRBD1 | TGTGCCAGCGAACAGGGGTCCAAAAACATTCAGTACTTC | CASEQGSKNIQYF
. | TRBJ1-2 | TRBV7-6 | . | TGTGCCAGCAGCCCCCTTGGAACAGGGTCTCTCACCTTC | CASSPLGTGSLTF
. | TRBJ1-5 | TRBV6-6 | TRBD1 | TGTGCCAGCAGTCCGCTGGGGACAGGGCTACGCCAGCCCCAGCATTTT | CASSPLGTGLRQPQHF
. | TRBJ2-7 | TRBV7-9 | TRBD2 | TGTGCCAGCAGCCCTAGCGGGAGGACCGAGCAGTACTTC | CASSPSGRTEQYF
. | TRBJ2-7 | TRBV27 | TRBD2 | TGTGCCAGCAGGCGGACGGGCGGGAGCTCCTACGAGCAGTACTTC | CASRRTGGSSYEQYF